This T cell receptor beta chain was documented in a study of beta chain features in type 1 diabetes. As for this clone: Its antigen is as yet unknown. Different DNA sequences within this sample yield the same CDR3.

Every bit of the isolated RNA underwent reverse transcription, so sequencing read expressed TCRB transcripts. Assay used: immunoSEQ multiplex PCR; TCRdb lists only in-frame clones, some missing. The repertoire includes 200,000 to 250,000 clones, around 9.9% of them detected once, and 1% to 1.5% sits in the top ten. Cells sorted by CD45RO/CCR7/CD25/CD127/CD95/CD27 comprised CD4+ naive, central memory, regulatory and stem cell-like memory cells. Without exception, sorted populations had purity beyond 95%. Findings of the study overall: Type 1 diabetes patients showed a moderate but significant shortening of TCRB CDR3s in all four CD4+ subsets.

V lost 5 bases to trimming and J lost 6 bases; unmatched junction nucleotides: 2. Germline CDR1 reads ENHRY; CDR2 reads SYGVKD. The CDR3 covers 14 residues. The sample was central memory CD4+ T cells from blood. This clonotype was sampled from a man aged 18 to 30 in good health. The chain carries TRBV10-3 and TRBJ2-3, with 13 positions matching TRBD2. In nucleotides, the CDR3 is TGTGCCATCAGTTTGACTAGCGGGAGGGATACGCAGTATTTT. Residues: CAISLTSGRDTQYF.